This T cell receptor (beta chain) was recorded in a study of blood T cell repertoires in COVID-19. The wider study: Both acute and convalescent COVID-19 samples were obtained from the United States, Italy and Spain.

The CDR3 is 14 residues long. Looked up from germline, CDR1 is SGHDT and CDR2 is YYEEEE. Trimming took off 0 bases at V and 1 base at J, with 7 bases between the two ends. TCRdb keeps only in-frame clones here, not all; method: immunoSEQ multiplex PCR. The sample contains roughly 60,000 clones, roughly 87% of which appear only once. During active infection, Seattle patients enrolled and were then monitored through disease. Sequenced input: peripheral blood. The V gene is TRBV5-6, the J gene TRBJ2-5, with D maybe TRBD1 (5 bases). This TCR derives from a man in his forties with COVID-19, enrolled during active disease. The CDR3 DNA is TGTGCCAGCAGCTTGGAGGGGCTCCAAGAGACCCAGTACTTC. Translating gives CASSLEGLQETQYF.